This paragraph reports one T cell receptor (beta chain). The data stem from a study of blood T cell repertoires in COVID-19. The CDR3 has 14 residues. Germline CDR1 SNHLY, CDR2 FYNNEI. The ends were cut back, 3 bases at V and 2 bases at J, with 9 bases in the middle. Participants, about 18 to 95 years old, spanned 25 or so US areas. Method: immunoSEQ multiplex PCR; TCRdb's copy keeps in-frame clones and lacks some. The sample records roughly 330,000 clones, over 80% being singletons. Specimen: PBMCs or T cells enriched from blood (not recorded which). This rearrangement joins TRBV2 to TRBJ2-3, with unresolved D. The TCR originated in a man aged 25 to 40 who had recovered from COVID-19. This CDR3 is CASSENSPTDTQYF. The CDR3 DNA follows: TGTGCCAGCAGTGAGAACAGTCCCACAGATACGCAGTATTTT.